The 11 T cell receptor beta chains given below trace back to one sample, sequenced in a study of vaccination and CD4 T cells after COVID-19. The treatment denotes: 10-day PBMC culture with coronavirus spike peptide pools or control peptides (ViraFEST assay). For these receptors, no antigen is known. Cultured CD4+ T cells had their DNA profiled by the Oncomine TCR Beta short-read assay. From the PCR reads, TCRdb called clonotypes with MiXCR, one entry per CDR3 protein. This repertoire shows thousands of distinct CDR3 sequences, over 40% found once; its top ten account for roughly two fifths. Input material: CD4+ T cells from blood, cultured in vitro. The receptors come from a human donor who had recovered from COVID-19.

This clonotype came up a few times. The chain recombines TRBV21-1 with TRBJ1-6; TRBD1 reflects the table's D call only, with no check against the DNA. TRBV21-1 is flagged as a pseudogene. This CDR3 has 15 residues. CDR3 sequence reads: CASTIPLGASSPLHF. The CDR3 region has the DNA TGTGCCAGCACCATACCTCTAGGGGCCAGTTCACCCCTCCACTTT.

V is TRBV4-1 and J is TRBJ2-7, with D possibly matching TRBD2 (5 bases). Germline CDR1 and CDR2: MGHRA and YSYEKL. Trimming left V 0 bases short and J 3 bases short, with 9 bases between. The CDR3 runs to 14 residues. CDR3 residues: CASSQDGVFYEQYF. The DNA for the CDR3 is TGCGCCAGCAGCCAAGACGGGGTGTTCTACGAGCAGTACTTC.

The chain couples TRBV6-1 to TRBJ2-3; 8 positions match TRBD1. The germline V gene encodes CDR1 MNHNS and CDR2 SASEGT. Trimming cost V 6 bases and J 3 bases; bases outside gene matches: 8. The CDR3 extends over 15 amino acids. For the CDR3, the DNA is TGTGCCAGCAGATTCCAGGGGGCTAGGACAGATACGCAGTATTTT. Its translation: CASRFQGARTDTQYF.

The V and J genes are TRBV5-1 and TRBJ1-1; D call uncertain. The CDR3 runs 13 residues. Germline values: CDR1 SGHRS, CDR2 YFSETQ. Between the trimmed V and J ends, which lost 6 bases and 2 bases, there was a span of 11 bases. This CDR3 is CASTGTFNTEAFF. CDR3 sequence (DNA): TGCGCCAGCACCGGCACTTTCAACACTGAAGCTTTCTTT.

This clonotype has more than one count but fewer than ten. The V call is TRBV6-1, the J call TRBJ1-2; D is undetermined. This CDR3 is 14 amino acids long. Germline CDR1 reads MNHNS; CDR2 reads SASEGT. V was shortened by 6 bases and J by 8 bases, with 19 bases between the two germline ends. Here the CDR3 reads CASRPTGMGGGYTF. CDR3 DNA sequence: TGTGCCAGCAGACCAACCGGGATGGGTGGCGGCTACACCTTC.

The genes are TRBV11-3 and TRBJ2-7, with D possibly being TRBD1 (6 bases). The V end was cut by 1 base, the J end by 2 bases, with 15 bases between. CDR3 length: 16 residues. Per germline, CDR1 SGHNT and CDR2 YENEEA. CDR3 coding DNA: TGTGCCAGCAGCTTAGGTTTGCAGGGGTCCCCCTACGAGCAGTACTTC. This gives the protein CASSLGLQGSPYEQYF.

The V gene is TRBV21-1, the J gene TRBJ2-7; TRBD2, the table's D call, was not compared with the DNA. TRBV21-1 is assigned pseudogene status. The CDR3 is 13 amino acids. The chain's CDR3 is CASSKGAGDEQYF. The CDR3 DNA is TGTGCCAGCAGCAAAGGAGCGGGGGACGAGCAGTACTTC.

The gene calls are TRBV5-4 and TRBJ2-3, with TRBD2 identical over 7 bases. CDR1 is SGHNT and CDR2 is YYREEE in the germline V gene (reference sequence). The CDR3 has 16 amino acids. V lost 4 bases to trimming and J lost 1 base; unmatched junction nucleotides: 9. CDR3 sequence: CASSPSGGSGTDTQYF. Here the CDR3 DNA reads TGTGCCAGCAGCCCCAGTGGCGGGAGTGGCACAGATACGCAGTATTTT.

CDR3 region: CSASVRSYEQYF. The DNA for the CDR3 is TGCAGTGCTAGTGTAAGGTCCTACGAGCAGTACTTC. The V and J genes are TRBV20-1 and TRBJ2-7; D is ambiguous. Trimming pared 3 bases from V and 1 base from J, leaving 7 bases between. The CDR3 length is 12 residues. Germline CDR1 reads DFQATT; CDR2 reads SNEGSKA (reference sequence).

This chain uses TRBV12-3 or TRBV12-4 with TRBJ2-7; D gene uncertain. The germline V and J ends were trimmed by 1 base and 5 bases, with 3 bases remaining between them. CDR3 length: 11 amino acids. The CDR3 DNA is TGTGCCAGCAGTTTAGTAAACGAGCAGTACTTC. Its protein product is CASSLVNEQYF.

The V and J genes are TRBV10-3 and TRBJ2-1, with D maybe TRBD2 (6 bases). Trimming removed 2 bases from V and 7 bases from J, with 9 bases in between. CDR3 size: 13 residues. CDR1 and CDR2 from the germline V gene are ENHRY and SYGVKD. The CDR3 here is CAISEGTPNEQFF. CDR3 bases: TGTGCCATCAGTGAGGGGACTCCAAATGAGCAGTTCTTC.